The 28 T cell receptor beta chains presented below share a single source sample, sequenced in a study of blood T cell repertoires in COVID-19 (dated by TCRdb to 2020 to 2022). Libraries were prepared through the immunoSEQ multiplex PCR assay. Not all clones reach the TCRdb copy of this immuneACCESS table, which keeps in-frame sequences only. Checked studies attribute under half of the gap to unresolved V genes and leave the rest unexplained. The sample has tens of thousands of clones on record, roughly 83% of them singletons. More than 8.5% of the sample lies in the top ten. The sample taken for sequencing was peripheral blood. These receptors all stem from a man over 45 with COVID-19, enrolled during active disease.

This clone showed up just a few times. The gene calls are TRBV3-1 (or the pseudogene TRBV3-2) and TRBJ1-2; no firm D call. CDR1 and CDR2 (germline): LGHDT, YNNKEL (reference sequence). The CDR3 length is 14 residues. V was shortened by 0 bases and J by 4 bases, with 9 bases between the two germline ends. Here the CDR3 reads CASSQDGRSYGYTF. The CDR3 DNA follows: TGTGCCAGCAGCCAAGATGGCAGGTCCTATGGCTACACCTTC.

The chain recombines TRBV27 with TRBJ2-7; tentative D call: TRBD1 (5 bases). V was cut by 3 bases and J by 2 bases, with 8 bases left in between. Germline V gene data show CDR1 as MNHEY and CDR2 as SMNVEV (reference sequence). CDR3 size: 13 residues. The CDR3 region has the DNA TGTGCCAGCAGTTTTCAGGGCCCCTACGAGCAGTACTTC. This sequence encodes CASSFQGPYEQYF.

The chain carries TRBV28 and TRBJ2-1, with a possible D match to TRBD1 (5 bases). V lost 7 bases and J 0 bases, leaving 19 bases between the germline ends. In germline, CDR1 is MDHEN, CDR2 SYDVKM. This CDR3 is built from 17 residues. The chain's CDR3 is CASTTLWQGSSYNEQFF. CDR3 nucleotide sequence: TGTGCCAGCACCACTCTGTGGCAGGGAAGCTCCTACAATGAGCAGTTCTTC.

This clone was seen a single time. V gene TRBV5-1 combines with J gene TRBJ2-1; the D gene is possibly TRBD2 (6 bases). The V end was cut by 9 bases, the J end by 1 base, with 11 bases between. Per the germline V gene, CDR1 is SGHRS and CDR2 is YFSETQ. The CDR3 totals 13 residues. CDR3 protein: CANAGGSYNEQFF. The CDR3 DNA reads as TGCGCCAACGCCGGGGGATCCTACAATGAGCAGTTCTTC.

The rearrangement uses TRBV7-2 and TRBJ2-3, with 12 bases identical to TRBD2. The J segment lost 0 bases and the V segment lost 5 bases, leaving 3 bases of the junction unmatched. CDR1 is SGHTA, CDR2 FQGNSA, per germline. This CDR3 is 16 amino acids long. CDR3 amino acids: CASSTGTSGSTDTQYF. In nucleotides, the CDR3 is TGTGCCAGCAGCACCGGGACTAGCGGGAGCACAGATACGCAGTATTTT.

The chain is built from TRBV5-1 and TRBJ2-6; D gene uncertain. Germline-derived CDR1 and CDR2 are SGHRS and YFSETQ. This CDR3 is built from 13 residues. V lost 2 bases, J lost 9 bases, and 9 bases lay in between. CDR3 coding DNA: TGCGCCAGCAGCTTTACAGAAGGCAACGTCCTGACTTTC. Its translation: CASSFTEGNVLTF.

This rearrangement joins TRBV5-5 to TRBJ1-2; D unclear. V was cut by 4 bases and J by 0 bases, with 7 bases left in between. This CDR3 spans 13 amino acids. From germline, CDR1 is SGHKS and CDR2 YYEKEE (reference sequence). The CDR3 loop reads CASSLDTNYGYTF. The CDR3 nucleotides are TGTGCCAGCAGCCTGGATACTAACTATGGCTACACCTTC.

This rearrangement joins TRBV6-1 to TRBJ2-1; TRBD1 is a possible D gene (5 bases). Germline V lookup: CDR1 MNHNS, CDR2 SASEGT. This CDR3 has 16 residues. V was clipped by 1 base and J by 6 bases, with 16 bases between them. The CDR3 protein is CASSEDWAGSSNEQFF. CDR3 DNA: TGTGCCAGCAGTGAAGATTGGGCAGGGTCGAGCAATGAGCAGTTCTTC.

The gene calls are TRBV12-3 or TRBV12-4 and TRBJ1-1, with a weak D call TRBD1 (5 bases). Trimming removed 5 bases at V and 5 bases at J, with 9 bases between. The CDR3 is 12 residues long. DNA for the CDR3: TGTGCCAGCAGTCAGGGAAGGACTGAAGCTTTCTTT. Translation: CASSQGRTEAFF.

This clone was seen only once. The DNA of the CDR3 is TGTGCCATCGGTCAGGGGGTAGATACGCAGTATTTT. Its protein is CAIGQGVDTQYF. The rearrangement links TRBV10-3 to TRBJ2-3; TRBD1 aligns across 7 bases. The CDR3 sequence is 12 residues long. J was trimmed by 5 bases and V by 8 bases; bases with no gene match: 4. Germline-derived CDR1 and CDR2 are ENHRY and SYGVKD.

This sequence joins TRBV27 and TRBJ1-6; no definite D call. V was shortened by 6 bases and J by 3 bases, with 12 bases between the two germline ends. Looked up from germline, CDR1 is MNHEY and CDR2 is SMNVEV (reference sequence). CDR3 length: 15 amino acids. CDR3 region: CASRRVGSYNSPLHF. DNA for the CDR3: TGTGCCAGCAGGAGGGTAGGCAGCTATAATTCACCCCTCCACTTT.

The chain links TRBV5-5 to TRBJ2-7, with D maybe TRBD1 (5 bases). Between the trimmed V and J ends, which lost 1 base and 6 bases, there was a span of 14 bases. The CDR3 is 14 residues long. Germline values: CDR1 SGHKS, CDR2 YYEKEE (reference sequence). The CDR3 sequence: CASSLFQQASEQYF. CDR3 nucleotide sequence: TGTGCCAGCAGCTTGTTTCAACAGGCAAGCGAGCAGTACTTC. Looking up the rest from reference TRBV5-5 and TRBJ2-7 gives the full variable domain: DAGVTQSPTHLIKTRGQQVTLRCSPISGHKSVSWYQQVLGQGPQFIFQYYEKEERGRGNFPDRFSARQFPNYSSELNVNALLLGDSALYLCASSLFQQASEQYFGPGTRLTVT.

This sequence joins TRBV28 and TRBJ1-6; a possible D gene is TRBD1 (5 bases). This CDR3 is 15 amino acids long. Germline V gene sequence: CDR1 MDHEN, CDR2 SYDVKM. Trimming left V 3 bases short and J 5 bases short, with 11 bases between. CDR3 amino acids: CASSFGGMDNSPLHF. In DNA form, the CDR3 reads TGTGCCAGCAGTTTTGGGGGGATGGATAATTCACCCCTCCACTTT.

This chain links TRBV19 with TRBJ1-1; TRBD1 matches 7 bases. The CDR3 covers 16 residues. Per the germline V gene, CDR1 is LNHDA and CDR2 is SQIVND (reference sequence). V lost 5 bases, J lost 6 bases, and 15 bases stayed unmatched. The CDR3 here is CASSGRRGLAPSEAFF. As DNA, the CDR3 is TGTGCCAGTAGTGGACGGAGGGGGCTTGCTCCCTCTGAAGCTTTCTTT.

This clone appeared a single time. This rearrangement joins TRBV6-6 to TRBJ1-1; no definite D call. V lost 2 bases and J 4 bases, leaving 11 bases between the germline ends. Germline V lookup: CDR1 MNHNY, CDR2 SVGAGI (reference sequence). There are 14 residues in the CDR3. CDR3 nucleotides: TGTGCCAGCAGTTACACGGTCCGTCGCACTGAAGCTTTCTTT. Residues: CASSYTVRRTEAFF.

The chain combines TRBV7-6 with TRBJ2-7; possibly TRBD1 for D (5 bases). V lost 1 base to trimming and J lost 1 base, with 20 bases between them. CDR3 size: 18 residues. Per germline, CDR1 SGHVS and CDR2 FNYEAQ. CDR3 nucleotide sequence: TGTGCCAGCAGCTTAGGGTTACAGGCGAGCCCAGGTTCCTACGAGCAGTACTTC. Protein sequence: CASSLGLQASPGSYEQYF.

The V and J genes are TRBV27 and TRBJ1-1; 9 bases agree with TRBD1. CDR1 is MNHEY and CDR2 is SMNVEV in the germline V gene (reference sequence). V was pared by 6 bases and J by 6 bases, with 5 bases of the junction left unmatched. This CDR3 has 13 amino acids. CDR3 bases: TGTGCCAGCAGCGGGACAGGGAGGGCTGAAGCTTTCTTT. Its translation is CASSGTGRAEAFF.

The table lists this clone with a few counts. The rearrangement joins TRBV5-5 to TRBJ2-1; a possible D gene is TRBD2 (5 bases). Germline assignment: CDR1 SGHKS and CDR2 YYEKEE (reference sequence). The CDR3 loop spans 13 amino acids. Deletions cut 0 bases from V and 4 bases from J, with 5 bases between. CDR3 DNA: TGTGCCAGCAGCTTGGGGACTTACAATGAGCAGTTCTTC. Translated: CASSLGTYNEQFF.

This clone was found once. The junction departs from germline at one end; a sequencing error may be responsible. The CDR3 DNA sequence: TGTGCCAGCAGCTTGGGTTTTGGGGCCGCTACGGCCTACGGGCAGTACTTC. Translated, it gives CASSLGFGAATAYGQYF. The chain is built from TRBV2 and TRBJ2-7, with D possibly TRBD1 on 5 matching bases. Germline CDR1 and CDR2: SNHLY and FYNNEI. The CDR3 has 17 amino acids.

V is TRBV4-1 and J is TRBJ1-5, with TRBD1 as a possible D gene (6 bases). Germline lookup yields CDR1 MGHRA and CDR2 YSYEKL. V was pared by 4 bases and J by 0 bases, with 13 bases between. The CDR3 runs to 16 residues. The CDR3 DNA reads as TGCGCCAGCAGCCCTCCGGGACAAAGTAGCAATCAGCCCCAGCATTTT. It yields the protein CASSPPGQSSNQPQHF.

This chain joins TRBV15 and TRBJ2-2, with D perhaps matching TRBD1 (5 bases). Trimming stripped 0 bases from V and 1 base from J, with 18 bases between. Germline V gene data show CDR1 as LNHNV and CDR2 as YYDKDF (reference sequence). CDR3 length: 19 amino acids. The CDR3 reads CATSRESLTGLMNTGELFF. The DNA for the CDR3 is TGTGCCACCAGCAGAGAAAGCCTCACAGGCCTGATGAACACCGGGGAGCTGTTTTTT.

The chain couples TRBV2 to TRBJ2-1; TRBD1 matches 7 bases. The V and J ends lost 6 bases and 9 bases, in that order; junction bases with no gene match: 17. The CDR3 extends over 16 amino acids. Germline V CDR1 and CDR2: SNHLY, FYNNEI. In nucleotides, the CDR3 is TGTGCCAGCAGCCCCAGGGGGACCGCCGCCGTTGGTGAGCAGTTCTTC. It is translated as CASSPRGTAAVGEQFF.

The chain combines TRBV2 with TRBJ2-3; D possibly corresponds to TRBD2 (5 bases). Germline-derived CDR1 and CDR2 are SNHLY and FYNNEI. Trimming took off 8 bases at V and 0 bases at J, with 9 bases between the two ends. The CDR3 runs 13 residues. CDR3 residues: CASGSESTDTQYF. Here the CDR3 DNA reads TGTGCCAGCGGTAGCGAGAGCACAGATACGCAGTATTTT.

This clone occurred a few times. This chain links TRBV20-1 with TRBJ2-5; no clear D. The CDR3 has 11 amino acids. V lost 1 base and J 5 bases, leaving 5 bases between the germline ends. Per the germline V gene, CDR1 is DFQATT and CDR2 is SNEGSKA (reference sequence). The CDR3 is CSARGAETQYF. The CDR3 bases are TGCAGTGCTAGAGGTGCGGAGACCCAGTACTTC.

V usage is TRBV5-1 and J usage is TRBJ2-5; 9 bases map to TRBD2. After removal of 3 bases from V and 5 bases from J, the junction contained 5 bases not matched to a gene. Germline lookup yields CDR1 SGHRS and CDR2 YFSETQ. There are 14 residues in the CDR3. The CDR3 sequence is CASSSAGGRETQYF. The CDR3 bases are TGCGCCAGCAGCTCGGCGGGGGGGCGGGAGACCCAGTACTTC.

The chain joins TRBV25-1 to TRBJ2-7; 8 bases are shared with TRBD1. The CDR3 is made up of 18 amino acids. Germline V gene data show CDR1 as MGHDK and CDR2 as SYGVNS. Trimming cost V 2 bases and J 0 bases; bases outside gene matches: 12. The CDR3 DNA follows: TGTGCCAGCAGTGAAGGGTCGAGGGGACAGGCGGCCTCCTACGAGCAGTACTTC. The encoded protein is CASSEGSRGQAASYEQYF.

This clone was seen repeatedly, ten times or more. The V gene is TRBV11-2, the J gene TRBJ2-2; D remains unclear. The V gene's germline CDR1 is SGHAT and CDR2 FQNNGV. V was cut by 5 bases and J by 8 bases, with 9 bases left in between. This CDR3 has 12 amino acids. CDR3: CASSPSLGELFF. Written as DNA, the CDR3 is TGTGCCAGCAGCCCTAGTTTAGGGGAGCTGTTTTTT.

The chain couples TRBV12-3 or TRBV12-4 to TRBJ2-4; TRBD1 might be the D (5 bases). This CDR3 spans 13 amino acids. The germline V and J ends were trimmed by 3 bases and 6 bases, with 9 bases remaining between them. CDR3 DNA sequence: TGTGCCAGCAGTTTGGGGCAGAGAAACATTCAGTACTTC. Translating gives CASSLGQRNIQYF.